Below, one T cell receptor (beta chain) is given with its context. The antigen this receptor binds is unknown. Base qualities were left out, and no much larger clone turns up one base away. This sample was taken from a study of T cell repertoires in cytomegalovirus infection (dated by TCRdb to 2018 to 2020). For the wider study: Donor HLA type was relevant to the analysis, because carriage of CMV infection together with the matching HLA type was indicated by public TCR beta signatures. The investigation overall reported the following: The ex vivo response was dominated by HLA-C-restricted CMV-specific TCR beta clonotypes, which also provided the single most frequent clonotype in two of eight donors. In both this cohort and an independent cohort of 300 to 450 donors, the cumulative frequency of public TCR beta family members distinguished carriers of CMV infection plus the relevant HLA type.

Sequencing was performed on an Illumina HiSeq 1500. TCRdb redid the processing of the public reads, applying fastp at Q25 and MiXCR, and retained in-frame beta chains. When rows share a CDR3 protein, they turn into one entry using the most common DNA and genes. This sample has fewer than 300,000 distinct CDR3 sequences in its table, and 20% to 30% of those were observed once. The ten most abundant clones make up around 13% of the sample. In the germline V gene, CDR1 corresponds to SGHNT and CDR2 to YENEEA. The CDR3, from cysteine to phenylalanine, totals 15 residues. CDR3 DNA only is kept here, 45 bases in frame from base 1. The junction shows trimming of 1 base on V and 2 bases on J, and the gene matches do not reach 1 base of it.

This receptor was identified in a human donor in good health (CMV status not recorded). Some clones in this sample may be carry-over from other donors' samples. The sequence links TRBV11-3 to TRBJ2-2; 7 central bases correspond to TRBD2. Specimen: PBMCs. The base sequence is TGTGCCAGCAGCTTAGCGGGACTAAACACCGGGGAGCTGTTTTTT. Translation gives CASSLAGLNTGELFF.